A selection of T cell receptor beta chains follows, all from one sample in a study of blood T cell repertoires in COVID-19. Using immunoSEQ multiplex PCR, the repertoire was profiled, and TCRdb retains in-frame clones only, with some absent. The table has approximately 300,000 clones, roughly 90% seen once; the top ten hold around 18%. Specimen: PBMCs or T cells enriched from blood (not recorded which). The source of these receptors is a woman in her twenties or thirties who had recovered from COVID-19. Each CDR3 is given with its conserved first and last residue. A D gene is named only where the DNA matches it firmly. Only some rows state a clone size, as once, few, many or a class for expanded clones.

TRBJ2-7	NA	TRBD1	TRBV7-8	CASGTGDYEQYF	TGTGCCAGCGGGACAGGGGACTACGAGCAGTACTTC
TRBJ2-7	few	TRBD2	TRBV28	CAPTGGYEQYF	TGTGCCCCTACGGGGGGGTACGAGCAGTACTTC
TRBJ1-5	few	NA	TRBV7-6	CASSFFRGSNQPQHF	TGTGCCAGCAGCTTTTTTAGAGGGAGCAATCAGCCCCAGCATTTT
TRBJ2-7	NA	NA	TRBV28	CASSPSRSAGLSYEQYF	TGTGCCAGCAGTCCCTCAAGGAGCGCGGGTCTCTCCTACGAGCAGTACTTC
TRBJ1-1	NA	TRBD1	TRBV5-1	CASSGGQDELDEAFF	TGCGCCAGCAGCGGGGGACAGGACGAGTTGGATGAAGCTTTCTTT
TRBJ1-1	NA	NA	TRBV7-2	CASSQDSYEAFF	TGTGCCAGCAGCCAGGATAGTTATGAAGCTTTCTTT
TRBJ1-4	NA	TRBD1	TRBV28	CASSYYTGANNEKLFF	TGTGCCAGCAGTTACTATACAGGGGCGAATAATGAAAAACTGTTTTTT
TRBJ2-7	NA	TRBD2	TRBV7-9	CASSFIPIGRVAGSYEQYF	TGTGCCAGCAGCTTCATCCCAATTGGGAGGGTGGCAGGCTCCTACGAGCAGTACTTC
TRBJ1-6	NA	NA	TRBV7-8	CASSLAQGDSPLHF	TGTGCCAGCAGCTTAGCACAGGGTGATTCACCCCTCCACTTT
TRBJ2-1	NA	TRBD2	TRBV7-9	CASTMTRLAEQFF	TGTGCCAGCACCATGACTAGACTAGCGGAGCAGTTCTTC
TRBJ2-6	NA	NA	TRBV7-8	CASSLGGSGANVLTF	TGTGCCAGCAGCCTGGGGGGATCTGGGGCCAACGTCCTGACTTTC
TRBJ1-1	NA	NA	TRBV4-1	CASSQAGVGNTEAFF	TGCGCCAGCAGCCAAGCGGGGGTGGGAAACACTGAAGCTTTCTTT
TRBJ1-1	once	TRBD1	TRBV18	CASSTRGTEAFF	TGTGCCAGCTCTACCAGGGGGACTGAAGCTTTCTTT
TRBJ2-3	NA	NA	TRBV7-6	CASSLAGGPSTDTQYF	TGTGCCAGCAGCTTAGCGGGCGGGCCAAGCACAGATACGCAGTATTTT
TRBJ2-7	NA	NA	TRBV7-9	CASSLRGYEQYF	TGTGCCAGCAGCTTAAGGGGCTACGAGCAGTACTTC
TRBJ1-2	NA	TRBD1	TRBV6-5	CASRPAGTGTKGYTF	TGTGCCAGCAGACCCGCGGGGACAGGGACTAAGGGCTACACCTTC
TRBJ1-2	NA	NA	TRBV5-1	CASSLGPGAGYTF	TGCGCCAGCAGCTTAGGGCCTGGGGCTGGCTACACCTTC
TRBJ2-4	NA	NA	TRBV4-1	CASSQDQWRGNAKNIQYF	TGCGCCAGCAGCCAAGATCAGTGGAGAGGGAACGCCAAAAACATTCAGTACTTC
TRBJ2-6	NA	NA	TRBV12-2	CASRLAPQDPPSGANVLTF	TGTGCAAGTCGCTTAGCGCCCCAGGATCCTCCCTCTGGGGCCAACGTCCTGACTTTC
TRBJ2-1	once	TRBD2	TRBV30	CAWSGPGTSGSSYNEQFF	TGTGCCTGGAGTGGACCAGGGACTAGCGGAAGCTCCTACAATGAGCAGTTCTTC
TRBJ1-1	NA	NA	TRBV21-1	CASSKATGTGKNTEAFF	TGTGCCAGCAGCAAGGCGACCGGGACAGGGAAGAACACTGAAGCTTTCTTT
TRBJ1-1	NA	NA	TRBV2	CASSSTERNTEAFF	TGTGCCAGCAGTTCGACAGAAAGAAACACTGAAGCTTTCTTT
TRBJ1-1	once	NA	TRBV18	CASSPPGGVRNTEAFF	TGTGCCAGCTCACCTCCCGGGGGGGTAAGGAACACTGAAGCTTTCTTT
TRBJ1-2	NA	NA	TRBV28	CASRGTTYYGYTF	TGTGCCAGCAGAGGGACAACCTACTATGGCTACACCTTC
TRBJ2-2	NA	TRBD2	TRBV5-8	CARESWQRGPTGELFF	TGTGCCAGGGAAAGTTGGCAGCGGGGACCCACCGGGGAGCTGTTTTTT
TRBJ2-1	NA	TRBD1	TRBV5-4	CASSSSDRNNEQFF	TGTGCCAGCAGCTCATCGGACAGGAACAATGAGCAGTTCTTC
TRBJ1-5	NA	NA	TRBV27	CASSFFRFRESNQPQHF	TGTGCCAGCTCATTTTTTCGGTTCAGGGAATCCAATCAGCCCCAGCATTTT
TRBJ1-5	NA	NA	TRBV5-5	CASNQGVQPQHF	TGTGCCAGCAACCAGGGTGTTCAGCCCCAGCATTTT
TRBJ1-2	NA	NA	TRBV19	CASRHNYGYTF	TGTGCCAGTCGACACAACTATGGCTACACCTTC
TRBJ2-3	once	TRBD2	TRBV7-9	CASSLDGGRSTDTQYF	TGTGCCAGCAGCTTAGATGGCGGGAGAAGCACAGATACGCAGTATTTT
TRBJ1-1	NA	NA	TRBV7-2	CASSFSYREDEAFF	TGTGCCAGCAGCTTCTCCTACAGGGAAGACGAAGCTTTCTTT